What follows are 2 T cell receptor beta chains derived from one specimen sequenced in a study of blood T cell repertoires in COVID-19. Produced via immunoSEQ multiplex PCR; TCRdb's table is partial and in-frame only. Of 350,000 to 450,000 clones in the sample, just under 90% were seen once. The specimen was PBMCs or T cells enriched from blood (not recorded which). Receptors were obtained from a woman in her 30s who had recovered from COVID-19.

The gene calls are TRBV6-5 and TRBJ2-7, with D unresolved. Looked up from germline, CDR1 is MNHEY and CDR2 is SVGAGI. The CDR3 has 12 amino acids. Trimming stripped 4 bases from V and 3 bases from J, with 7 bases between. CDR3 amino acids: CASSSKRYEQYF. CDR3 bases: TGTGCCAGCAGTTCTAAACGCTACGAGCAGTACTTC.

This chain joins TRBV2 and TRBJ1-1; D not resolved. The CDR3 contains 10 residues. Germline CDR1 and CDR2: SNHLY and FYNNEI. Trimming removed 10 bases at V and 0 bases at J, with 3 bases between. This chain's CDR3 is CATLNTEAFF. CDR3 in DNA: TGTGCCACCTTGAACACTGAAGCTTTCTTT.